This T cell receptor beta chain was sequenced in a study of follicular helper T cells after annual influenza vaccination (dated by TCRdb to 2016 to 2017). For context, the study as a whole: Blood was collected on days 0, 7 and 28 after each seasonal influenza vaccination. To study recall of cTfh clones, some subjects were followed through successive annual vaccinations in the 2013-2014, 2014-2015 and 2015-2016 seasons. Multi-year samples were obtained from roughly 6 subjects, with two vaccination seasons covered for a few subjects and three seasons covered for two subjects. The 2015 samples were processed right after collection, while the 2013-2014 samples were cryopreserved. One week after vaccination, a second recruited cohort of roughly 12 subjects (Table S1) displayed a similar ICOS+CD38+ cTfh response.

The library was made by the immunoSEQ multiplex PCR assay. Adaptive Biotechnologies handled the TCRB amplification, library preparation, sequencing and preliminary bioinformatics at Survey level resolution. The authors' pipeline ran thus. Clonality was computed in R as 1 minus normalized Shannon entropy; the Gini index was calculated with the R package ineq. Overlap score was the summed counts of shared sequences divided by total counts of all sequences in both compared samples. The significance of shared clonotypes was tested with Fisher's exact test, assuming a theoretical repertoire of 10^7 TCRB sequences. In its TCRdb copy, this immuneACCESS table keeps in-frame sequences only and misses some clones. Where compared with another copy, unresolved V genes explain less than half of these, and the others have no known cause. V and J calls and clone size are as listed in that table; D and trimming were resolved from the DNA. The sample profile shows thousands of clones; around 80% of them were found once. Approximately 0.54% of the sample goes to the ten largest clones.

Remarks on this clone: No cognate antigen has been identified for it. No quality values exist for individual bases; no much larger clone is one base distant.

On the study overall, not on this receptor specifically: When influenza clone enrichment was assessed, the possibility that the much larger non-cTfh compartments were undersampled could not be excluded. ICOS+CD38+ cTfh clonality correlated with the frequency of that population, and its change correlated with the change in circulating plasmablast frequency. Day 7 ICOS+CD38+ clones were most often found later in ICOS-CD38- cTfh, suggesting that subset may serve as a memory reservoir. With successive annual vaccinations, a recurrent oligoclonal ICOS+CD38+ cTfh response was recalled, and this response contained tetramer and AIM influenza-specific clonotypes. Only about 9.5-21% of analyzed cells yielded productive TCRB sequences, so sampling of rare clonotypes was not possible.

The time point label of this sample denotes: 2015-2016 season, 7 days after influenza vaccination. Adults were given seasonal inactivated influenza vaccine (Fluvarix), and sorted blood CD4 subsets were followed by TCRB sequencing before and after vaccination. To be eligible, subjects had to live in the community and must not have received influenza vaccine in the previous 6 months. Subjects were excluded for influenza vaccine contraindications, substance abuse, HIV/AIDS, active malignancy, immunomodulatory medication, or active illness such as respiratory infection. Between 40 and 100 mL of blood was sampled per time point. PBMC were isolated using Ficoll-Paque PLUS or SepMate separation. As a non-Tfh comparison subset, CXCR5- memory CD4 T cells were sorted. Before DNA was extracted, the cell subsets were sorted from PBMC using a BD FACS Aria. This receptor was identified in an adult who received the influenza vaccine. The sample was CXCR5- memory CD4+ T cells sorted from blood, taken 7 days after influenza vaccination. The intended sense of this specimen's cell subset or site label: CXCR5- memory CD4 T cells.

DNA sequence: TGTGCCAGCACCCCATGGACAAGGAACACTGAAGCTTTCTTT. It codes for CASTPWTRNTEAFF. In this chain, TRBV7-2 is recombined with TRBJ1-1; 5 matching bases give a weak D call of TRBD1. The cysteine opens and the phenylalanine closes a CDR3 of 14 amino acids. Only the CDR3 DNA stays, 42 bases, in frame from base 1. The germline V gene sets CDR1 to SGHTA and CDR2 to FQGNSA. V is clipped by 7 bases and J by 1 base, and the sequence between their germline boundaries is 13 bases long.